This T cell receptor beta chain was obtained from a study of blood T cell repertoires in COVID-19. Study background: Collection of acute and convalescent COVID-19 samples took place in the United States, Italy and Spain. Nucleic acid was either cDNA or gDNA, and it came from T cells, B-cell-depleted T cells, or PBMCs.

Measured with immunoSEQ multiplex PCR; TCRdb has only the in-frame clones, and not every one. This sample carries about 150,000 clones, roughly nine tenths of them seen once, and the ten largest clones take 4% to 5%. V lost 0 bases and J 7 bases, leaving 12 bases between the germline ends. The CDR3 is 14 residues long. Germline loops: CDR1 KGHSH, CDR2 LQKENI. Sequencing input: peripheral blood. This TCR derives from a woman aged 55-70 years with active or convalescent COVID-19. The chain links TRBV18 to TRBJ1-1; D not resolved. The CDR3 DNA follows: TGTGCCAGCTCACCACCTTCCCCAAACTATGAAGCTTTCTTT. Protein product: CASSPPSPNYEAFF.